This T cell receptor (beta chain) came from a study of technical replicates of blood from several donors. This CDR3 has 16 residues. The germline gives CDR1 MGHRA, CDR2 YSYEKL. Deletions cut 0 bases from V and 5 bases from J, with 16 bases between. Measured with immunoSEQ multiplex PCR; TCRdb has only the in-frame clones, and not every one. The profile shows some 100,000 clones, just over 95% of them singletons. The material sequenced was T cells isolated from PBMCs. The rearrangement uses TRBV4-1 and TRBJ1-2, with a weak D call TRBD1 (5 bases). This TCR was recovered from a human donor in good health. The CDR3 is CASSQETVATAYGYTF. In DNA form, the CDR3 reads TGCGCCAGCAGCCAAGAGACAGTGGCGACAGCATATGGCTACACCTTC.